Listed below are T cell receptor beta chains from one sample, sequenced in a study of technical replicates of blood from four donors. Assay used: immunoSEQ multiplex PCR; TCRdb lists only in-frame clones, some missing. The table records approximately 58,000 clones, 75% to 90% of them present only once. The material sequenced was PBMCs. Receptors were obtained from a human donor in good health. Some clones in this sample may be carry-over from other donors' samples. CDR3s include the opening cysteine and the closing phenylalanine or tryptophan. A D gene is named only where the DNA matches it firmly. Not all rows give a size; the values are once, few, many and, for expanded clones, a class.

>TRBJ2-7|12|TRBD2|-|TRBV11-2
CASSGRGGEQYF
TGTGCCAGCAGCGGCCGGGGGGGCGAGCAGTACTTC
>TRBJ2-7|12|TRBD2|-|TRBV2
CASSQREGYQYF
TGTGCCAGCAGTCAAAGGGAGGGGTATCAGTACTTC
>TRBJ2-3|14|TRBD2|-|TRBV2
CASSEGRGDDTQYF
TGTGCCAGCAGTGAAGGGCGGGGGGACGATACGCAGTATTTT
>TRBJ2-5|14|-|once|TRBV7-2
CASSPTRGTETQYF
TGTGCCAGCAGCCCCACTCGCGGGACGGAGACCCAGTACTTC
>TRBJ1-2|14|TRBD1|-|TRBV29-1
CSADDRGQTYGYTF
TGCAGCGCAGATGACAGGGGGCAGACCTATGGCTACACCTTC
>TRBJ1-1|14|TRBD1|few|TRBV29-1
CSASRQGGNTEAFF
TGCAGCGCCTCCCGGCAGGGGGGGAACACTGAAGCTTTCTTT
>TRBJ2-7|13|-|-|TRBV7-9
CASSHVSPTGPTF
TGTGCCAGCAGCCACGTATCCCCTACAGGACCCACTTTC
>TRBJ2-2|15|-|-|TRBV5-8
CASSLGLVNTGELFF
TGTGCCAGCAGCTTGGGACTAGTCAACACCGGGGAGCTGTTTTTT
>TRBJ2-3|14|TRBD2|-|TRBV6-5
CASGSGRTRDTQYF
TGTGCCAGCGGTAGCGGGAGAACACGTGATACGCAGTATTTT
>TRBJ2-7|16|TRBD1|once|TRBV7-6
CASSLMKGAGPYEQYF
TGTGCCAGCAGCTTAATGAAGGGGGCCGGACCCTACGAGCAGTACTTC